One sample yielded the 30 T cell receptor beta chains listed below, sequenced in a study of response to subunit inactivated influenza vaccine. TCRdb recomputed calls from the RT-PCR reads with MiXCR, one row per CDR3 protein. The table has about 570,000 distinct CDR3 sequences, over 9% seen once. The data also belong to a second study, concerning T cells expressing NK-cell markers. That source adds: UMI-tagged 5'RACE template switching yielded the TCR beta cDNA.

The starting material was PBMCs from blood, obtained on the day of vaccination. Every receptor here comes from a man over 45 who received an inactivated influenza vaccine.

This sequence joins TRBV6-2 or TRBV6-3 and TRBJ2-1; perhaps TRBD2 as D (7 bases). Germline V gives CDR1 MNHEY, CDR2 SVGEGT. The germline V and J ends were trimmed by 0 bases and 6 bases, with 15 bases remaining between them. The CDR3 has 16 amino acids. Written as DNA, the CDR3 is TGTGCCAGCAGTTACTCGCGGCAGGGGAGGGGCAATGAGCAGTTCTTC. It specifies CASSYSRQGRGNEQFF.

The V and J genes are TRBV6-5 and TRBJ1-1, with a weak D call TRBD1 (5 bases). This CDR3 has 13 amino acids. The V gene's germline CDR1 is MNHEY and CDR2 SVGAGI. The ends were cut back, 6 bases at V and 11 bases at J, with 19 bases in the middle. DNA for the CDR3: TGTGCCAGCAGATACGCTGACGGGGGGACGGCTTTCTTT. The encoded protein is CASRYADGGTAFF.

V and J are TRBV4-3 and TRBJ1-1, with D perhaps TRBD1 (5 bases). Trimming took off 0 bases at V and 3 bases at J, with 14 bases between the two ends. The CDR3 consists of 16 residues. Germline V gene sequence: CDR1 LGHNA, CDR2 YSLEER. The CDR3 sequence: CASSQDLAGRDTEAFF. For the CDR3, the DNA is TGCGCCAGCAGCCAAGATTTGGCAGGGAGAGACACTGAAGCTTTCTTT.

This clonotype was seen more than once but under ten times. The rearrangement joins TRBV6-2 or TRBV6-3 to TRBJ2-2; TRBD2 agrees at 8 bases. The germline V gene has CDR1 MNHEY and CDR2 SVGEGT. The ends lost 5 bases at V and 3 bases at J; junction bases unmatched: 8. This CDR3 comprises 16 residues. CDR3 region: CASSPRGSGDTGELFF. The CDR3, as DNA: TGTGCCAGCAGTCCACGGGGTAGCGGGGACACCGGGGAGCTGTTTTTT.

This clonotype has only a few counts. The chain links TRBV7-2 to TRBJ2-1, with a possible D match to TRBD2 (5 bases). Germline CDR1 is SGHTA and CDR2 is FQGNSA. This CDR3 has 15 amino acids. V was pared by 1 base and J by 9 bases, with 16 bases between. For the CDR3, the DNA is TGTGCCAGCAGCTTAGTCGGCCCCGGGGAAGGTGAGCAGTTCTTC. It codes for CASSLVGPGEGEQFF. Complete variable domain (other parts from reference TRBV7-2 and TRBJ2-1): GAGVSQSPSNKVTEKGKDVELRCDPISGHTALYWYRQSLGQGLEFLIYFQGNSAPDKSGLPSDRFSAERTGGSVSTLTIQRTQQEDSAVYLCASSLVGPGEGEQFFGPGTRLTVL.

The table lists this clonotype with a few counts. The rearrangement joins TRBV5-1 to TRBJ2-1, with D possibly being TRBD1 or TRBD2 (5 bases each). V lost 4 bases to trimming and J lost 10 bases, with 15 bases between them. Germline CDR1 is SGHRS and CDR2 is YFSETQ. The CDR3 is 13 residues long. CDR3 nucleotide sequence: TGCGCCAGCAGCCACGGGACGGTGAGGGAGCAGTTCTTC. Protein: CASSHGTVREQFF.

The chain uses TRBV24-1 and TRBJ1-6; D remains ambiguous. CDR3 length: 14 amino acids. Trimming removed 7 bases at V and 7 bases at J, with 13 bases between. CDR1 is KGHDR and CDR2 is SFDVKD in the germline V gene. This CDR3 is CATSDGLQNSPLHF. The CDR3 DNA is TGTGCCACCAGCGATGGACTCCAGAATTCACCCCTCCACTTT.

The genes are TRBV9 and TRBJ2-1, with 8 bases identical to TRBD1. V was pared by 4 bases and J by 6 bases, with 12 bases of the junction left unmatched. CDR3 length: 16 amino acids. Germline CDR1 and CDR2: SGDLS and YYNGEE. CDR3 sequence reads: CASSQRTGTGSNEQFF. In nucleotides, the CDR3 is TGTGCCAGCAGCCAAAGGACAGGGACTGGGTCCAATGAGCAGTTCTTC.

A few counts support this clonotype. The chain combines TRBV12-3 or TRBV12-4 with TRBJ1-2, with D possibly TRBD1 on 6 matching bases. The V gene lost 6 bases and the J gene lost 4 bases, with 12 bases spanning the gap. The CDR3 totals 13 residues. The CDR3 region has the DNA TGTGCCAGCAGCGCCGGACAGAGCTATGGCTACACCTTC. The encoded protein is CASSAGQSYGYTF.

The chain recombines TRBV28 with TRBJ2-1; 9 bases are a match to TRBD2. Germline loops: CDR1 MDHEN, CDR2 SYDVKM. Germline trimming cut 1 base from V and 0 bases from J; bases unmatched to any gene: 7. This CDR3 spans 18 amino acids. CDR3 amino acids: CASSLSPNSGSSYNEQFF. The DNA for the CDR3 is TGTGCCAGCAGTTTATCCCCGAATAGCGGGAGCTCCTACAATGAGCAGTTCTTC.

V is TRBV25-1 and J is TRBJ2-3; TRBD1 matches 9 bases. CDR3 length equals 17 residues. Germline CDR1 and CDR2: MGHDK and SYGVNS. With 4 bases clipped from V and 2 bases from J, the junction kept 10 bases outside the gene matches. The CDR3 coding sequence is TGTGCCAGCAGTGTTGCGCCGGGACAGGGAGACACAGATACGCAGTATTTT. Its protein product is CASSVAPGQGDTDTQYF. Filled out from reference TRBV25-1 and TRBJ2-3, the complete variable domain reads EADIYQTPRYLVIGTGKKITLECSQTMGHDKMYWYQQDPGMELHLIHYSYGVNSTEKGDLSSESTVSRIRTEHFPLTLESARPSHTSQYLCASSVAPGQGDTDTQYFGPGTRLTVL.

The CDR3 loop reads CSAEHFSTYNEQFF. CDR3 DNA sequence: TGCAGTGCGGAACACTTCTCTACCTACAATGAGCAGTTCTTC. The chain couples TRBV20-1 to TRBJ2-1, with D unclear. This CDR3 is built from 14 residues. CDR1 and CDR2 (germline): DFQATT, SNEGSKA (reference sequence). V was shortened by 6 bases and J by 2 bases, with 14 bases between the two germline ends.

CDR3 coding DNA: TGTGCCAGCACCCCTAGGTCAAGACGGGACTACGAGCAGTACTTC. Protein: CASTPRSRRDYEQYF. This chain connects TRBV5-5 to TRBJ2-7; the D gene is possibly TRBD2 (5 bases). Germline values: CDR1 SGHKS, CDR2 YYEKEE (reference sequence). CDR3 length equals 15 residues. V gave up 6 bases and J gave up 3 bases, with 19 bases separating them.

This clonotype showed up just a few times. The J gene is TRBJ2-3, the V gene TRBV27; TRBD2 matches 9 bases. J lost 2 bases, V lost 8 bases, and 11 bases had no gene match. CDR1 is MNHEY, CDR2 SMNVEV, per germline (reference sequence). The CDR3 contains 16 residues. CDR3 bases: TGTGCCAGCGGAGTGGTGGCGGGAGGGCCCACAGATACGCAGTATTTT. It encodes CASGVVAGGPTDTQYF.

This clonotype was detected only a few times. The CDR3 loop is CASSLLAGGVGATDTQYF. The CDR3 coding sequence is TGCGCCAGCAGCCTACTAGCGGGAGGGGTGGGAGCGACAGATACGCAGTATTTT. The V and J genes are TRBV4-1 and TRBJ2-3; 13 bases match TRBD2. This CDR3 is built from 18 residues. Germline-derived CDR1 and CDR2 are MGHRA and YSYEKL. V lost 4 bases, J lost 3 bases, and 10 bases stayed unmatched.

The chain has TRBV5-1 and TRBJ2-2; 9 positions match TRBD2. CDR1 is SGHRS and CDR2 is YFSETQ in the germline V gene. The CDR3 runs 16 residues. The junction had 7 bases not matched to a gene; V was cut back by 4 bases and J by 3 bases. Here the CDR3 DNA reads TGCGCCAGCAGCGAGGGACTAGCTCTTTACACCGGGGAGCTGTTTTTT. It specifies CASSEGLALYTGELFF.

This CDR3 is CASSLNGRTGQETQYF. CDR3 bases: TGTGCCAGCAGCTTAAATGGGAGAACGGGACAAGAGACCCAGTACTTC. V gene TRBV7-2 combines with J gene TRBJ2-5; tentative D call: TRBD2 (5 bases). CDR3 length: 16 amino acids. CDR1 and CDR2 (germline): SGHTA, FQGNSA. Trimming shortened V by 2 bases and J by 2 bases, and 15 bases separated the two germline ends.

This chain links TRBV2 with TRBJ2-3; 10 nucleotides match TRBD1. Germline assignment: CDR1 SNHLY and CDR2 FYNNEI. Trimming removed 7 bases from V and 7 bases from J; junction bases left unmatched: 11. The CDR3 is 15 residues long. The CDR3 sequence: CASKTGTGAQYTQYF. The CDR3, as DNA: TGTGCCAGCAAAACCGGGACAGGGGCTCAGTATACGCAGTATTTT. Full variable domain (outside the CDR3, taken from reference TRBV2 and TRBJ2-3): EPEVTQTPSHQVTQMGQEVILRCVPISNHLYFYWYRQILGQKVEFLVSFYNNEISEKSEIFDDQFSVERPDGSNFTLKIRSTKLEDSAMYFCASKTGTGAQYTQYFGPGTRLTVL.

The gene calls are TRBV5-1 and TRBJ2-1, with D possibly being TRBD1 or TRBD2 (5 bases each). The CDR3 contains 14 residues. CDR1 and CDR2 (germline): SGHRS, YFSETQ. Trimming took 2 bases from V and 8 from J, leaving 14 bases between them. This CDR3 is CASSFRGRLDEQFF. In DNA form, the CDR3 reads TGCGCCAGCAGCTTCCGGGGACGGTTGGATGAGCAGTTCTTC.

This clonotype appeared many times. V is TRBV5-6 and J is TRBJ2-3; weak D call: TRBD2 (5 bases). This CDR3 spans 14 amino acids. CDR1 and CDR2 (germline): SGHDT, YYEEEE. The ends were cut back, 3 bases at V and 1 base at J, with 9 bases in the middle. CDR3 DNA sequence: TGTGCCAGCAGCTCCAAGAGGGGCACAGATACGCAGTATTTT. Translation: CASSSKRGTDTQYF.

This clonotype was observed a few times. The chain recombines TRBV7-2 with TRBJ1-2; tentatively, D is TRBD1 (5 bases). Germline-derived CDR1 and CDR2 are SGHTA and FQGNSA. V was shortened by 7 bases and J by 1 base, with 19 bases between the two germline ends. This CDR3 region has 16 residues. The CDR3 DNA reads TGTGCCAGCACCTTGGGGGGGACCGACATTAACTATGGCTACACCTTC. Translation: CASTLGGTDINYGYTF.

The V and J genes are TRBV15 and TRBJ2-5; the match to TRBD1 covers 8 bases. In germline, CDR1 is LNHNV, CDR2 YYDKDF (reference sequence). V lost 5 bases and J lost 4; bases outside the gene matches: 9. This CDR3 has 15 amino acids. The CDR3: CATSPRQGLVETQYF. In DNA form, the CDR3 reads TGTGCCACCAGCCCAAGACAGGGGCTGGTAGAGACCCAGTACTTC. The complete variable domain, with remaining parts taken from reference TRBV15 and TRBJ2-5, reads DAMVIQNPRYQVTQFGKPVTLSCSQTLNHNVMYWYQQKSSQAPKLLFHYYDKDFNNEADTPDNFQSRRPNTSFCFLDIRSPGLGDTAMYLCATSPRQGLVETQYFGPGTRLLVL.

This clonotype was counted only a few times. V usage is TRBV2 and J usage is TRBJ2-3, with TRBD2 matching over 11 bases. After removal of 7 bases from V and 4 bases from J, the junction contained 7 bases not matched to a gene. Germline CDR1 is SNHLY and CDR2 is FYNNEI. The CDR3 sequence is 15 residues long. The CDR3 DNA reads TGTGCCAGCAAAAGACTAGCGGGAAACGCAGATACGCAGTATTTT. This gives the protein CASKRLAGNADTQYF. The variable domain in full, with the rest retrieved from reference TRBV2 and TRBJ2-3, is EPEVTQTPSHQVTQMGQEVILRCVPISNHLYFYWYRQILGQKVEFLVSFYNNEISEKSEIFDDQFSVERPDGSNFTLKIRSTKLEDSAMYFCASKRLAGNADTQYFGPGTRLTVL.

The CDR3: CASSAVGYTF. The CDR3 DNA reads as TGTGCCAGCAGTGCCGTAGGCTACACCTTC. The rearrangement joins TRBV6-1 to TRBJ1-2; D is ambiguous. Germline values: CDR1 MNHNS, CDR2 SASEGT. The CDR3 spans 10 residues. The germline V and J ends were trimmed by 4 bases and 8 bases, with 5 bases remaining between them.

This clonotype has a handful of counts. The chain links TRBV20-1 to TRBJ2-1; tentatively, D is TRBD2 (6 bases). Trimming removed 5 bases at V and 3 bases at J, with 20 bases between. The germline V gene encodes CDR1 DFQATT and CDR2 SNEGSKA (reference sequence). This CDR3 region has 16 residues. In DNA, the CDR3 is TGCAGTGCTCTAAATAAAGCGGGCCTAGGCTACAATGAGCAGTTCTTC. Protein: CSALNKAGLGYNEQFF.

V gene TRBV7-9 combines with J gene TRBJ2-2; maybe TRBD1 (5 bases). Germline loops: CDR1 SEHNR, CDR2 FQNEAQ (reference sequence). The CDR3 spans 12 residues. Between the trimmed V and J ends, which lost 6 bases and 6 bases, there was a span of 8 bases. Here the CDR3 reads CASRPGPGELFF. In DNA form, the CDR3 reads TGTGCCAGCAGGCCAGGGCCCGGGGAGCTGTTTTTT.

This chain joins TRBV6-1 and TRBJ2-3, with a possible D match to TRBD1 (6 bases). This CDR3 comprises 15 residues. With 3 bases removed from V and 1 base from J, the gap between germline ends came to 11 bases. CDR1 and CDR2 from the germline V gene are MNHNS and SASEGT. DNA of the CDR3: TGTGCCAGCAGTGACGAACAGGGCCGCACAGATACGCAGTATTTT. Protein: CASSDEQGRTDTQYF.

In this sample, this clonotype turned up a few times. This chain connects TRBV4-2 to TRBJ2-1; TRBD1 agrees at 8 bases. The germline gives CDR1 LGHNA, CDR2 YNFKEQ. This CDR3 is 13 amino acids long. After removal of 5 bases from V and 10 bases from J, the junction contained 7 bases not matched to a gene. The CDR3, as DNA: TGTGCCAGCAGCAACCGGACAGGGTACGAGCAGTTCTTC. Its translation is CASSNRTGYEQFF.

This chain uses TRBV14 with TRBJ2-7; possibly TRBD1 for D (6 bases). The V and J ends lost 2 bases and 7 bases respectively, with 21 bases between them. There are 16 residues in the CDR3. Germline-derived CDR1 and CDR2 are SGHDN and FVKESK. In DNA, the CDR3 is TGTGCCAGCAGCCAACCCGACGGGGACATACCTTGGGAGCAGTACTTC. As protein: CASSQPDGDIPWEQYF.

The CDR3 loop reads CASSSGDGREETQYF. In nucleotides, the CDR3 is TGTGCCAGCAGCTCCGGGGACGGTCGGGAAGAGACCCAGTACTTC. The chain is built from TRBV6-2 or TRBV6-3 and TRBJ2-5, with D perhaps matching TRBD1 or TRBD2 (5 bases each). Trimming took off 6 bases at V and 3 bases at J, with 17 bases between the two ends. Germline V CDR1 and CDR2: MNHEY, SVGEGT. CDR3 length: 15 residues.